This section outlines one T cell receptor beta chain sequence together with its context. As yet, its antigen is unknown. The sample is drawn from a study of graft-versus-host responses after intestinal transplantation. Study background: Transplants given to recipients were multivisceral, liver-intestinal, or isolated intestinal. All recipients got anti-thymocyte globulin induction, then tacrolimus and steroids for roughly three years. Findings of the study overall: Recipient-marrow GvH clones were detected, some having first appeared in ileum or blood. There was an association between peak levels of circulating GvH clones and early post-transplant HvG declines.

The CDR3 is made up of 14 amino acids. From germline, CDR1 is SQVTM and CDR2 ANQGSEA. The V segment lost 3 bases and the J segment 6 bases; nucleotides outside the gene matches: 5. Generated by immunoSEQ multiplex PCR, the TCRdb table keeps only in-frame clones and is missing some. Of tens of thousands of clones listed, approximately 95% were seen once; the top ten hold around 0.21%. The V call is TRBV29-1, the J call TRBJ2-2, with 9 bases identical to TRBD1. The sample here was unstimulated CD8+ T cells sorted from spleen or lymph node cells, taken before transplant. This TCR came from a human donor who was the organ donor for an intestinal transplant. CDR3 sequence reads: CSVEGDRVPGELFF. The DNA for the CDR3 is TGCAGCGTTGAGGGGGACAGGGTGCCCGGGGAGCTGTTTTTT.